Listed below are T cell receptor beta chains from one sample, sequenced in a study of cytomegalovirus exposure and HLA in healthy donors. This table comes from immunoSEQ multiplex PCR, and its TCRdb copy is limited to in-frame clones, with some not included. This table holds more than 130,000 clones, around 82% found once. Sequenced material: PBMCs. Every receptor here comes from a middle-aged man in good health and CMV-seropositive. Both conserved end residues are part of each CDR3. A D gene is named only where the DNA matches it firmly. For some rows the clone size is stated as once, few or many, or as a class when expanded; others skip it.

TRBJ2-3	16	TRBV6-5	.	.	TGTGCCAGCAGTTACTCGAGAACCCAGCGGACAGATACGCAGTATTTT	CASSYSRTQRTDTQYF
TRBJ1-1	13	TRBV18	once	.	TGTGCCAGCTCACCACGACAGGACACTGAAGCTTTCTTT	CASSPRQDTEAFF
TRBJ1-5	13	TRBV9	few	.	TGTGCCAGCAGCGGAGGGATCGACCAGCCCCAGCATTTT	CASSGGIDQPQHF
TRBJ2-7	14	TRBV2	.	.	TGTGCCAGCAGTGAATCCGGGGGAGCCTACGAGCAGTACTTC	CASSESGGAYEQYF
TRBJ2-3	14	TRBV5-1	.	.	TGCGCCAGCAGCTTATTACCGGGGACAGATACGCAGTATTTT	CASSLLPGTDTQYF
TRBJ2-5	15	TRBV5-1	once	.	TGCGCCAGCAGCTTGGAGGACGGGAGATGGGAGACCCAGTACTTC	CASSLEDGRWETQYF
TRBJ2-1	15	TRBV13	once	TRBD2	TGTGCCAGCAGCTCCAGCGGGGGGGGGTTGAATGAGCAGTTCTTC	CASSSSGGGLNEQFF
TRBJ1-1	15	TRBV19	.	TRBD1	TGTGCCAGTAGTCTGACAGGGGGATTAAACACTGAAGCTTTCTTT	CASSLTGGLNTEAFF
TRBJ1-5	19	TRBV18	.	TRBD1	TGTGCCAGCTCACCCCTCCGTGTTCCATCCGGGACAGATGCTCAGCCCCAGCATTTT	CASSPLRVPSGTDAQPQHF
TRBJ2-7	15	TRBV7-2	once	.	TGTGCCAGCAGCCAACAGGGAAACGTCGCCCACGAGCAGTACTTC	CASSQQGNVAHEQYF
TRBJ2-7	11	TRBV6-5	few	.	TGTGCCAGCATAGGGGGATACGAGCAGTACTTC	CASIGGYEQYF
TRBJ1-1	15	TRBV10-1	.	TRBD1	TGCGCCAGCAGTGGAACTCAGGGGGTGAACACTGAAGCTTTCTTT	CASSGTQGVNTEAFF
TRBJ1-2	13	TRBV6-5	once	TRBD1	TGTGCCAGCAGTCCAGGGGGAACCTATGGCTACACCTTC	CASSPGGTYGYTF
TRBJ1-1	12	TRBV28	.	.	TGTGCCAGCAGGGCAGGAGGGTTTGAAGCTTTCTTT	CASRAGGFEAFF
TRBJ2-2	18	TRBV7-2	.	.	TGTGCCAGCAGCTTAGCGCTCGGCGGGGGACAGAACACCGGGGAGCTGTTTTTT	CASSLALGGGQNTGELFF
TRBJ1-1	13	TRBV29-1	.	.	TGCAGCGTTCGCCAGGGTTCGTACACTGAAGCTTTCTTT	CSVRQGSYTEAFF
TRBJ2-5	13	TRBV6-6	.	TRBD2	TGTGCCAGCAGGCGGGGGGGCACGGAGACCCAGTACTTC	CASRRGGTETQYF